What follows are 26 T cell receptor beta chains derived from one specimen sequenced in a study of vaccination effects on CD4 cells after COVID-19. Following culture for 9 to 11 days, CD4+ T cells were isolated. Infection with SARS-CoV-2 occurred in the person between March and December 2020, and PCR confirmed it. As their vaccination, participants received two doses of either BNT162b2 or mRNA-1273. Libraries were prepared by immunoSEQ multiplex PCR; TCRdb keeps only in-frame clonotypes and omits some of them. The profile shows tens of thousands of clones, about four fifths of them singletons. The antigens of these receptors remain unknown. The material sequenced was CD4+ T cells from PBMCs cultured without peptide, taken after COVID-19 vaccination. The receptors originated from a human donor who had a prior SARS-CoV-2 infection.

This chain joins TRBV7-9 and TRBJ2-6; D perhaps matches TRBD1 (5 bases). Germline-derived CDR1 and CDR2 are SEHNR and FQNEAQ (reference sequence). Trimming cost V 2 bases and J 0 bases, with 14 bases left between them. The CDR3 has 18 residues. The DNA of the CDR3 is TGTGCCAGCAGCTTATTCTGGAGACAGAACTCTGGGGCCAACGTCCTGACTTTC. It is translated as CASSLFWRQNSGANVLTF. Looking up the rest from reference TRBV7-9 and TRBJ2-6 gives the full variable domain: DTGVSQNPRHKITKRGQNVTFRCDPISEHNRLYWYRQTLGQGPEFLTYFQNEAQLEKSRLLSDRFSAERPKGSFSTLEIQRTEQGDSAMYLCASSLFWRQNSGANVLTFGAGSRLTVL.

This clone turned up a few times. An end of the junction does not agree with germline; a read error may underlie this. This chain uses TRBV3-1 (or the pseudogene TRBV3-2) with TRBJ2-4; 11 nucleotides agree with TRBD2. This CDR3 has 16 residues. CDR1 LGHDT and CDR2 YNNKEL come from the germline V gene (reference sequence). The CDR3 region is CASSIGTSGERGVPHF. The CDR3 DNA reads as TGTGCCAGCAGCATCGGGACTAGCGGTGAGAGAGGGGTGCCGCACTTC.

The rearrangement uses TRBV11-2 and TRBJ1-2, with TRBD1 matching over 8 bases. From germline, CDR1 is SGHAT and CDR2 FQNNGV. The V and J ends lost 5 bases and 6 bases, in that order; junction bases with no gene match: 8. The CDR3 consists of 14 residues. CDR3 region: CASSIAGTGDGYTF. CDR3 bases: TGTGCCAGCAGCATAGCCGGGACAGGAGATGGCTACACCTTC. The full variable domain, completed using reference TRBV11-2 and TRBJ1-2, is EAGVAQSPRYKIIEKRQSVAFWCNPISGHATLYWYQQILGQGPKLLIQFQNNGVVDDSQLPKDRFSAERLKGVDSTLKIQPAKLEDSAVYLCASSIAGTGDGYTFGSGTRLTVV.

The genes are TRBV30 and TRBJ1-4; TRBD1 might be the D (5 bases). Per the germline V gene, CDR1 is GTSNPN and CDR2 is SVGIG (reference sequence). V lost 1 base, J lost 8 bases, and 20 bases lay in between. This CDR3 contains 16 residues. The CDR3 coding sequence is TGTGCCTGGAGTGCATTTGGGGCAGGGAGGCGAGAAAAACTGTTTTTT. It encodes CAWSAFGAGRREKLFF.

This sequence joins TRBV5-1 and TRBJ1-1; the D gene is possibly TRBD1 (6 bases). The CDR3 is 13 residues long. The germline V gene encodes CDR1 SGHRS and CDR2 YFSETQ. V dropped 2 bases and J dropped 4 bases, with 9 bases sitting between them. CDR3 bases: TGCGCCAGCAGCTTAGGGGGGGGCACTGAAGCTTTCTTT. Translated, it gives CASSLGGGTEAFF.

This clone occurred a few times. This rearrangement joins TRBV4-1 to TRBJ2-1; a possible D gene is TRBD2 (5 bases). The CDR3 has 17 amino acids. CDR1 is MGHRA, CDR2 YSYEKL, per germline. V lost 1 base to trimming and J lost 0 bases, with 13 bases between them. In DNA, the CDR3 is TGCGCCAGCAGCCAAGGATGGGCTAGCCGCTCCTACAATGAGCAGTTCTTC. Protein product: CASSQGWASRSYNEQFF.

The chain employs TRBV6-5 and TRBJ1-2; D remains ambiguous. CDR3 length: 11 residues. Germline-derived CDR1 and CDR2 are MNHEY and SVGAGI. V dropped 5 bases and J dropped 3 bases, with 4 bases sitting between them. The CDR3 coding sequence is TGTGCCAGCAGTAGAGACTATGGCTACACCTTC. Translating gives CASSRDYGYTF.

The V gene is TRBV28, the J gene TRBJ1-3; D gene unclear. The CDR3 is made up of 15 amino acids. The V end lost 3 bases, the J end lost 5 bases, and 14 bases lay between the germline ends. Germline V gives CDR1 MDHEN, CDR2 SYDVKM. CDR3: CASSFDPFGRNTIYF. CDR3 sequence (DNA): TGTGCCAGCAGTTTTGACCCCTTTGGGAGAAACACCATATATTTT.

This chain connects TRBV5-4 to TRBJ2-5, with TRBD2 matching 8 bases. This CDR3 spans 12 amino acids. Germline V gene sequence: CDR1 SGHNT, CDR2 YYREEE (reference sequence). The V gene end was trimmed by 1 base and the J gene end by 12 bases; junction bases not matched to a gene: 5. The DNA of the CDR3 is TGTGCCAGCAGCTTGAATAGCGGGAAAGAGTACTTC. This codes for CASSLNSGKEYF.

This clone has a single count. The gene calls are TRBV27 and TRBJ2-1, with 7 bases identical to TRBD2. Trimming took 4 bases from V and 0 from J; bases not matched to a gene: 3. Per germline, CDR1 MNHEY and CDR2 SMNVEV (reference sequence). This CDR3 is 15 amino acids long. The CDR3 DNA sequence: TGTGCCAGCAGTTCTAGCGGCAGCTCCTACAATGAGCAGTTCTTC. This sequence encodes CASSSSGSSYNEQFF.

CDR3 region: CASGLTGYIQYF. The CDR3 DNA reads as TGTGCTAGTGGTTTGACAGGGTACATTCAGTACTTC. V is TRBV12-5 and J is TRBJ2-4; a weak D match, TRBD1 (6 bases). This CDR3 spans 12 amino acids. V lost 2 bases and J lost 8, with 7 bases in between. Germline-derived CDR1 and CDR2 are LGHNT and FRNRAP.

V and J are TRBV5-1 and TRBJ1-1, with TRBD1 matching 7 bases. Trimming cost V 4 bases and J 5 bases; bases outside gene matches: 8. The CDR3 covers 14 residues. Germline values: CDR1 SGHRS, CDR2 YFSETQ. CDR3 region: CASSEQGVGTEAFF. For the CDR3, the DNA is TGCGCCAGCAGCGAGCAGGGGGTAGGGACTGAAGCTTTCTTT.

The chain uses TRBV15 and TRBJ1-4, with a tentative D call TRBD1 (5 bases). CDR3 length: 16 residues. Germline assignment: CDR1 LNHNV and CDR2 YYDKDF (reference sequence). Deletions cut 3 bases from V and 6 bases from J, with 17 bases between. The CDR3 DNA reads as TGTGCCACCAGCAGCTTTCCATTAGGGGACTATGAAAAACTGTTTTTT. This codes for CATSSFPLGDYEKLFF.

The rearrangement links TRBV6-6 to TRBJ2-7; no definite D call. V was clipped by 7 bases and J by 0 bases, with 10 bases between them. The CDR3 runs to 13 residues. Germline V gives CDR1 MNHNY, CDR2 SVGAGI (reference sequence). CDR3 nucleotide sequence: TGTGCCAGCATCGCCCCGGGCTCCTACGAGCAGTACTTC. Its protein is CASIAPGSYEQYF.

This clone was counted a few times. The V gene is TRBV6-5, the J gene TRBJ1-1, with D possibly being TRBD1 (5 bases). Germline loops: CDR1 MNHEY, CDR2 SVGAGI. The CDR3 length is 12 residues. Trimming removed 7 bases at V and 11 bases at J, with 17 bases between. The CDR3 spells CASTTGGRVAFF. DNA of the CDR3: TGTGCCAGCACCACCGGGGGACGGGTGGCTTTCTTT.

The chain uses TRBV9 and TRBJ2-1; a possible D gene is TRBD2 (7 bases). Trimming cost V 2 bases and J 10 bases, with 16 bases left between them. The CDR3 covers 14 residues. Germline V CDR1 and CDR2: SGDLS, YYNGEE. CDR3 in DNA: TGTGCCAGCAGCGTCGAGGGGGACTATGGCGAGCAGTTCTTC. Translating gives CASSVEGDYGEQFF.

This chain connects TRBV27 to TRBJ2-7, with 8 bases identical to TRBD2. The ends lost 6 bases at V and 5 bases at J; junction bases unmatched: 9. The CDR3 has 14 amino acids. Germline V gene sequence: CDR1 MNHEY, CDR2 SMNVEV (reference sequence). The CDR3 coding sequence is TGTGCCAGCAGAACGGGGGGGGCCCACAACGAGCAGTACTTC. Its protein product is CASRTGGAHNEQYF.

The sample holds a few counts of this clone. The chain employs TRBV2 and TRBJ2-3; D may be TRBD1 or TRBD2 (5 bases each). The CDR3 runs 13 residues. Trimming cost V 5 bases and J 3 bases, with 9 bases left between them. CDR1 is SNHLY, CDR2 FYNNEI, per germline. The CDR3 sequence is CASSRDLTDTQYF. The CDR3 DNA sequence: TGTGCCAGCAGTCGGGACCTAACAGATACGCAGTATTTT.

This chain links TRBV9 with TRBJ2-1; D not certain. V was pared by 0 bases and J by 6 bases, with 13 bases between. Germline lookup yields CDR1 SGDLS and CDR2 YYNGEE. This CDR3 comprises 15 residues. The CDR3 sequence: CASSVGLRHINEQFF. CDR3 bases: TGTGCCAGCAGCGTAGGGCTGCGACACATCAATGAGCAGTTCTTC. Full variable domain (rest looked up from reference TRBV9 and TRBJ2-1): DSGVTQTPKHLITATGQRVTLRCSPRSGDLSVYWYQQSLDQGLQFLIQYYNGEERAKGNILERFSAQQFPDLHSELNLSSLELGDSALYFCASSVGLRHINEQFFGPGTRLTVL.

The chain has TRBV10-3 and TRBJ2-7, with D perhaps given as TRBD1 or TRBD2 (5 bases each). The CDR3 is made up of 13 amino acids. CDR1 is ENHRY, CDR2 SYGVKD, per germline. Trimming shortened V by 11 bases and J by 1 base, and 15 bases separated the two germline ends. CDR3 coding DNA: TGTGCCTCCCGAGGGGAAGGATCCTACGAGCAGTACTTC. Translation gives CASRGEGSYEQYF.

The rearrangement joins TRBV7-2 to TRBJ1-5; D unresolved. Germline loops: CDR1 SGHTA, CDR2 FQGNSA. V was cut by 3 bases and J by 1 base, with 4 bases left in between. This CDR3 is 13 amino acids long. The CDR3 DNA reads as TGTGCCAGCAGCTTGTCAAGCAATCAGCCCCAGCATTTT. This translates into CASSLSSNQPQHF.

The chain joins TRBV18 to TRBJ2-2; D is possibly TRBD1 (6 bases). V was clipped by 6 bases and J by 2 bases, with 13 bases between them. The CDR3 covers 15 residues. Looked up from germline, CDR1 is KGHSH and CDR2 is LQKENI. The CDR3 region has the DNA TGTGCCAGCTCGGCGGCGGACAGAAACACCGGGGAGCTGTTTTTT. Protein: CASSAADRNTGELFF.

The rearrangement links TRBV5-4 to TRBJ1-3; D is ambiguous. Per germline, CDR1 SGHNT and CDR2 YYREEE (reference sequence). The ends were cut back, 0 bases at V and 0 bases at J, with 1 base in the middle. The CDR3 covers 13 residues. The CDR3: CASSLVSGNTIYF. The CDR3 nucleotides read TGTGCCAGCAGCTTGGTCTCTGGAAACACCATATATTTT.

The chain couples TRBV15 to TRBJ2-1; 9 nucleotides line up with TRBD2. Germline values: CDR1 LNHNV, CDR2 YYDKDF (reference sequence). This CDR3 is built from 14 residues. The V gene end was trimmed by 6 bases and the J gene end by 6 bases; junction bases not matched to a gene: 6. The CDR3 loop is CATRPGLAGNEQFF. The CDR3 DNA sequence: TGTGCCACCAGGCCGGGACTAGCCGGCAATGAGCAGTTCTTC.

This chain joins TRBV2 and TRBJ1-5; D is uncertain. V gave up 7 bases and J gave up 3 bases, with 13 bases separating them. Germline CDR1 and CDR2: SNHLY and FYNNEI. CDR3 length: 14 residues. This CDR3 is CASTAWVSNQPQHF. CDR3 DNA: TGTGCCAGCACGGCCTGGGTATCCAATCAGCCCCAGCATTTT.

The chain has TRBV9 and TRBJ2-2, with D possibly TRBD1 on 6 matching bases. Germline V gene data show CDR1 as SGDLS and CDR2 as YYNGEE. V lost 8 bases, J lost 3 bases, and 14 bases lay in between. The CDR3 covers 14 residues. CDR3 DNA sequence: TGTGCCAGTAAAACGGGACAAGACACCGGGGAGCTGTTTTTT. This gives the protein CASKTGQDTGELFF.